The TCR beta chain described here comes from a study of T cell responses to AZD1222 COVID-19 vaccine. Whole-study results and caveats: Unmutated variant regions reportedly attract nearly half of all spike-specific TCRs. Baseline seropositivity occurred in only a handful of AZD1222 recipients.

This clone was detected only once. What it recognizes is unknown. The V end lost 2 bases, the J end lost 4 bases, and 15 bases lay between the germline ends. This CDR3 is built from 15 residues. Germline V lookup: CDR1 LGHNA, CDR2 YSLEER. Only in-frame clones appear in the TCRdb table, and some are missing; sequencing was by immunoSEQ multiplex PCR. The repertoire includes around 120,000 clones, 85% to 95% of them detected once, and less than 6% sits in the top ten. V and J are TRBV4-3 and TRBJ2-7; the D gene is possibly TRBD1 (5 bases). The sequence came from an adult who received the AZD1222 COVID-19 vaccine. The sample in question was peripheral blood, obtained 28 days after the second AZD1222 dose. The CDR3 sequence: CASSQRWGVRYEQYF. Written as DNA, the CDR3 is TGCGCCAGCAGCCAACGATGGGGCGTCCGGTACGAGCAGTACTTC.